This is a list of T cell receptor beta chains from one sample in a study of blood T cell repertoires in COVID-19. Generated by immunoSEQ multiplex PCR, the TCRdb table keeps only in-frame clones and is missing some. The table shows 30,000 to 40,000 clones, with 80% to 90% occurring only once. Sequenced sample: peripheral blood. The source is a woman older than 75 with active or convalescent COVID-19. Each CDR3 is given with its conserved first and last residue. The order of the fields is CDR3 protein, CDR3 DNA, D gene, V gene, clone size, J gene. D genes are given only for firm matches. A row's size may be missing; if present it is once, few, many or a size class.

CDR3 protein: CASSPRRDYEQYF; CDR3 DNA: TGTGCCAGCTCACCGAGGCGGGACTACGAGCAGTACTTC; D gene: NA; V gene: TRBV18; clone size: NA; J gene: TRBJ2-7
CDR3 protein: CASGIRGNSPLHF; CDR3 DNA: TGTGCTAGTGGGATCAGGGGTAATTCACCCCTCCACTTT; D gene: NA; V gene: TRBV12-5; clone size: few; J gene: TRBJ1-6
CDR3 protein: CASRSGQERTDTQYF; CDR3 DNA: TGTGCCAGCAGAAGCGGACAGGAGAGAACAGATACGCAGTATTTT; D gene: TRBD1; V gene: TRBV5-4; clone size: NA; J gene: TRBJ2-3
CDR3 protein: CATSTGRNSPLHF; CDR3 DNA: TGTGCCACCTCGACAGGGCGGAATTCACCCCTCCACTTT; D gene: TRBD1; V gene: TRBV3-1/TRBV3-2; clone size: NA; J gene: TRBJ1-6
CDR3 protein: CASSPGTSGGTDTQYF; CDR3 DNA: TGTGCCAGCAGCCCCGGGACTAGCGGGGGCACAGATACGCAGTATTTT; D gene: TRBD2; V gene: TRBV3-1/TRBV3-2; clone size: NA; J gene: TRBJ2-3
CDR3 protein: CAISESGANTDTQYF; CDR3 DNA: TGTGCCATCAGTGAGTCGGGAGCGAACACAGATACGCAGTATTTT; D gene: NA; V gene: TRBV10-3; clone size: NA; J gene: TRBJ2-3
CDR3 protein: CASSPDRVVNEQFF; CDR3 DNA: TGTGCCAGCTCACCGGACAGGGTCGTCAATGAGCAGTTCTTC; D gene: TRBD1; V gene: TRBV18; clone size: NA; J gene: TRBJ2-1
CDR3 protein: CASRATGQGTEGYTF; CDR3 DNA: TGTGCCAGTAGGGCCACTGGACAGGGGACAGAAGGCTACACCTTC; D gene: TRBD1; V gene: TRBV19; clone size: NA; J gene: TRBJ1-2
CDR3 protein: CASSIRTGWNTEAFF; CDR3 DNA: TGTGCCAGCAGCATACGGACAGGGTGGAACACTGAAGCTTTCTTT; D gene: TRBD1; V gene: TRBV7-9; clone size: NA; J gene: TRBJ1-1
CDR3 protein: CATLGGSEYNEQFF; CDR3 DNA: TGTGCCACCTTGGGCGGGAGCGAATATAATGAGCAGTTCTTC; D gene: TRBD2; V gene: TRBV7-8; clone size: NA; J gene: TRBJ2-1